The present TCR beta chain was sequenced within a study of identical twins. The study's findings and limits: One should note that invariant MAIT and iNKT cells could partly confound zero-insertion analyses.

This clonotype was seen repeatedly, ten times or more. Antigen: not known. V was clipped by 5 bases and J by 5 bases, with 17 bases between them. The CDR3 covers 15 residues. The authors used template switching to add a universal primer site and gave cDNA unique molecular identifiers. TCRdb processed the 5' RACE reads anew with MiXCR; each CDR3 protein has one entry. The sample holds just under 550,000 distinct CDR3 sequences, over 12% seen once. The data were also submitted as part of a second study, on yellow fever vaccine responses in identical twins. According to that study: Convergence reportedly seemed to mark part of the twins' vaccine T cell response, with personalization marking the rest.

Sample: CD4+ T cells sorted from blood. This receptor was taken from a woman younger than 35 in good health. The rearrangement joins TRBV12-3 or TRBV12-4 to TRBJ2-3; tentatively, D is TRBD1 (6 bases). This CDR3 reads CASSTRTAAGDTQYF. The CDR3 coding sequence is TGTGCCAGCAGTACTCGGACAGCTGCCGGAGATACGCAGTATTTT.